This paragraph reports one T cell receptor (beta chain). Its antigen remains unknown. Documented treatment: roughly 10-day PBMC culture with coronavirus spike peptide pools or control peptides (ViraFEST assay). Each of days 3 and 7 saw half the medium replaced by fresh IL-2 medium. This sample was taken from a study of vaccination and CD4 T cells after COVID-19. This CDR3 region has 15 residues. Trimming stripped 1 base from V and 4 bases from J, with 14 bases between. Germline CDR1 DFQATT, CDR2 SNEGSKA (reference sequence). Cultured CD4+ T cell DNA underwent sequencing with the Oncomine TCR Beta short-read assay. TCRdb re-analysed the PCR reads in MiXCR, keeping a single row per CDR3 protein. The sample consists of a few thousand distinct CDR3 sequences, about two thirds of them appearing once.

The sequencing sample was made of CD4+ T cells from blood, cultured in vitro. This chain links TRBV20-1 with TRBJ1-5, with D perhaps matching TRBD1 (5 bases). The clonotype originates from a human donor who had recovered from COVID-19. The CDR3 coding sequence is TGCAGTGCTAGAGTAGCGGGGGGTGGGAATCAGCCCCAGCATTTT. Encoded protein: CSARVAGGGNQPQHF.